One T cell receptor (beta chain) is described in this entry. The data stem from a study of blood T cell repertoires in COVID-19. Study summary: From T cells, B-cell-depleted T cells, or PBMCs came the material, which was cDNA or gDNA.

Profiling relied on immunoSEQ multiplex PCR, and the TCRdb table lists in-frame clones only, not all of them. This table has roughly 220,000 clones, roughly nine tenths appearing once. In terms of age and location, participants ranged from roughly 18 to 100 years and lived in about two dozen US areas. The study assigned cohorts using participant-reported clinical history. All recovered Cohort 3 donors got two negative PCRs, got clearance, or saw symptom resolution. In germline, CDR1 is SEHNR, CDR2 FQNEAQ (reference sequence). CDR3 size: 14 residues. Germline trimming cut 6 bases from V and 4 bases from J; bases unmatched to any gene: 7.

This sequence originates from a woman under 40 who had recovered from COVID-19. Sequences were obtained from PBMCs or T cells enriched from blood (not recorded which). This chain links TRBV7-9 with TRBJ1-1; 8 bases align to TRBD1. CDR3 sequence reads: CASSSSQGATEAFF. As DNA, the CDR3 is TGTGCCAGCAGTTCCTCTCAGGGGGCCACTGAAGCTTTCTTT.